The rows below give T cell receptor beta chains drawn from one sample of a study of Ad26.COV2.S vaccination and SARS-CoV-2 variants. The protocol was immunoSEQ multiplex PCR, while the TCRdb copy is restricted to in-frame clones and leaves out a portion. There are 380,000 or so clones in the sample; about four fifths occur only once, and more than 7% lies in the top ten. The sample in question was peripheral blood, obtained in a trial of Ad26.COV2.S vaccine versus placebo. These receptors originate from a person aged 18 to 65 who received the Ad26.COV2.S COVID-19 vaccine or a placebo. Each CDR3 is given with its conserved first and last residue. The order of the fields is CDR3 DNA, CDR3 protein, D gene, clone size, J gene, V gene. D genes are given only for firm matches. Only part of the rows carry a size: once, few, many, or a class if the clone is expanded.

cdr3_nt: TGTGCCAGCAGTTTAGACGTTAACGTCTATGGCTACACCTTC; cdr3_aa: CASSLDVNVYGYTF; d_call: -; clone_size: -; j_call: TRBJ1-2; v_call: TRBV27
cdr3_nt: TGTGCTAGTGGGGCAGGCGACTATGGCTACACCTTC; cdr3_aa: CASGAGDYGYTF; d_call: -; clone_size: -; j_call: TRBJ1-2; v_call: TRBV12-5
cdr3_nt: TGTGCCAGCAGTCTCCTCTCTGGTGGCTACACCTTC; cdr3_aa: CASSLLSGGYTF; d_call: -; clone_size: -; j_call: TRBJ1-2; v_call: TRBV28
cdr3_nt: TGTGCCAGCAGCTTTCTAGGCGTGCCGCGGGAACGTAGGCGCGAGCAGTACTTC; cdr3_aa: CASSFLGVPRERRREQYF; d_call: -; clone_size: -; j_call: TRBJ2-7; v_call: TRBV11-2
cdr3_nt: TGTGCCAGCACCCTAGAACCCCACTGGCCGGGTGGCTACACCTTC; cdr3_aa: CASTLEPHWPGGYTF; d_call: -; clone_size: -; j_call: TRBJ1-2; v_call: TRBV7-3
cdr3_nt: TGTGCCAGCTCACCGCAGGGGTCCCGCTATGGCTACACCTTC; cdr3_aa: CASSPQGSRYGYTF; d_call: -; clone_size: -; j_call: TRBJ1-2; v_call: TRBV18
cdr3_nt: TGCGCCAGCAGCCACTCTGGACTAGCGGAGCTCGGGGAGCAGTTCTTC; cdr3_aa: CASSHSGLAELGEQFF; d_call: TRBD2; clone_size: -; j_call: TRBJ2-1; v_call: TRBV4-1
cdr3_nt: TGTGCCAGCTCACCACGGACGTCAGCTGGCGAAAAACTGTTTTTT; cdr3_aa: CASSPRTSAGEKLFF; d_call: -; clone_size: few; j_call: TRBJ1-4; v_call: TRBV18
cdr3_nt: TGTGCCAGCAGTCCACGGGACAGTTTCGAGCAGTACTTC; cdr3_aa: CASSPRDSFEQYF; d_call: TRBD1; clone_size: -; j_call: TRBJ2-7; v_call: TRBV6-2/TRBV6-3
cdr3_nt: TGTGCCAGCAGCTTAGATGGGGTCGGTACGCAGTATTTT; cdr3_aa: CASSLDGVGTQYF; d_call: -; clone_size: -; j_call: TRBJ2-3; v_call: TRBV11-3
cdr3_nt: TGTGCCAGCAGCTTAGCGGGGGCAAACGAGCAGTACTTC; cdr3_aa: CASSLAGANEQYF; d_call: -; clone_size: -; j_call: TRBJ2-7; v_call: TRBV11-2
cdr3_nt: TGTGCCAGCAGACAAACACAGGGGTTAGGCTACGAGCAGTACTTC; cdr3_aa: CASRQTQGLGYEQYF; d_call: TRBD1; clone_size: -; j_call: TRBJ2-7; v_call: TRBV6-5
cdr3_nt: TGTGCCAGCTCACCCACCAAGGGGGGGGAAAGCTCCTACGAGCAGTACTTC; cdr3_aa: CASSPTKGGESSYEQYF; d_call: -; clone_size: few; j_call: TRBJ2-7; v_call: TRBV18
cdr3_nt: TGTGCCTGGACCGGAGGGGGCGGCGGCTACACCTTC; cdr3_aa: CAWTGGGGGYTF; d_call: TRBD1; clone_size: -; j_call: TRBJ1-2; v_call: TRBV30
cdr3_nt: TGTGCCAGCAGCCCCCACCTAGCTAGCTCCTACAATGAGCAGTTCTTC; cdr3_aa: CASSPHLASSYNEQFF; d_call: -; clone_size: once; j_call: TRBJ2-1; v_call: TRBV7-3
cdr3_nt: TGTGCCAGCAGCTTAGGAACGCCAACACAAGAGACCCAGTACTTC; cdr3_aa: CASSLGTPTQETQYF; d_call: -; clone_size: -; j_call: TRBJ2-5; v_call: TRBV7-7
cdr3_nt: TGTGCCAGCAGTCTCCGTGGGACTAGCGGGAGGGGGGATACGCAGTATTTT; cdr3_aa: CASSLRGTSGRGDTQYF; d_call: TRBD2; clone_size: -; j_call: TRBJ2-3; v_call: TRBV6-6
cdr3_nt: TGTGCCAGCAGTCGGGACAGGGGTCGCGAAAAACTGTTTTTT; cdr3_aa: CASSRDRGREKLFF; d_call: TRBD1; clone_size: -; j_call: TRBJ1-4; v_call: TRBV27
cdr3_nt: TGTGCCAGCAGCCTCCAAGGGGGAACCTTAAACATTCAGTACTTC; cdr3_aa: CASSLQGGTLNIQYF; d_call: -; clone_size: -; j_call: TRBJ2-4; v_call: TRBV5-6
cdr3_nt: TGTGCCAGCCGCCTAGCGGGGACCACAGATACGCAGTATTTT; cdr3_aa: CASRLAGTTDTQYF; d_call: TRBD2; clone_size: -; j_call: TRBJ2-3; v_call: TRBV6-2/TRBV6-3
cdr3_nt: TGTGCCAGCAGCTCGAGTCCTAGGAGCGAGCAGTACTTC; cdr3_aa: CASSSSPRSEQYF; d_call: -; clone_size: -; j_call: TRBJ2-7; v_call: TRBV7-9
cdr3_nt: TGTGCCAGCAGTATCAACAGGGGAGGAGCTTTCTTT; cdr3_aa: CASSINRGGAFF; d_call: TRBD1; clone_size: -; j_call: TRBJ1-1; v_call: TRBV12-3/TRBV12-4
cdr3_nt: TGTGCCAGCAGTAGCGGGAACACCGGGGAGCTGTTTTTT; cdr3_aa: CASSSGNTGELFF; d_call: -; clone_size: once; j_call: TRBJ2-2; v_call: TRBV2
cdr3_nt: TGTGCCAGCTCACCACCGGGATCCCGGGACAGACTTTTCTATGGCTACACCTTC; cdr3_aa: CASSPPGSRDRLFYGYTF; d_call: TRBD1; clone_size: -; j_call: TRBJ1-2; v_call: TRBV18